This record looks at one T cell receptor beta chain sequence and its context. What it recognizes is unknown. Adults of Caucasian background living in Nashville, Tennessee made up all donors. A CD45RA+ naive subset and a CD45RA-negative memory subset were split from CD4+ cells. These data originate in a study of shared clonotypes between healthy human individuals. About the study: Used for every donor were three CD4 naive, three CD4 memory, two CD8 naive and one CD8 memory plate. General observations from the study: When naive CD4 clonotypes were compared across several donors, about 5% were shared.

TCRdb keeps only in-frame clones here, not all; method: immunoSEQ multiplex PCR. The profile shows over a million clones, 98% of them singletons. Germline CDR1 and CDR2: LNHNV and YYDKDF (reference sequence). Trimming left V 1 base short and J 6 bases short, with 10 bases between. This CDR3 comprises 14 residues. Sample: naive CD4+ T cells sorted from blood. Subset indicated: CD45RA+ positively selected. The V call is TRBV15, the J call TRBJ1-5; D possibly corresponds to TRBD1 (5 bases). The source is a man under 40 in good health. The DNA for the CDR3 is TGTGCCACCAGCAGAGGGGGGGGAGGTCAGCCCCAGCATTTT. Amino acids: CATSRGGGGQPQHF.